This entry features one T cell receptor (beta chain) sequence. The V end was cut by 6 bases, the J end by 3 bases, with 15 bases between. Looked up from germline, CDR1 is MDHEN and CDR2 is SYDVKM. The CDR3 has 14 residues. This entry comes from a study of cytotoxic CD8 clonotypes in ibrutinib-treated CLL. The repertoire was sequenced with immunoSEQ multiplex PCR; TCRdb's copy has only in-frame clones and lacks some. Of tens of thousands of clones detected, 75% to 85% appear once; the ten largest clones hold over 6.5%. The clonotype comes from a human donor with chronic lymphocytic leukemia. This specimen consisted of PBMCs, obtained after 24 months of ibrutinib treatment. The chain recombines TRBV28 with TRBJ2-7, with D tentatively TRBD1 (6 bases). The CDR3 DNA reads TGTGCCAGCAGAGGGGCACAGGGCTTCTACGAGCAGTACTTC. Translation: CASRGAQGFYEQYF.